What follows describes a single T cell receptor beta chain. Its antigen is unidentified. A much more abundant neighbour one base away suggests this may be a read error. The CDR3 carries no conserved terminal phenylalanine or tryptophan, so it likely arises from a read error. This record belongs to a study of CD8+CD57+ T cells in acquired aplastic anemia. Study-level background: Quantities of DNA derived from sorted CD4+ and CD8+ cells averaged around 3 ug. Among healthy donors, CD4+ cells averaged around 11 million reads.

It was genomic DNA that served as the template for profiling TCR beta VDJ and CDR3. TCRdb called the reads again in MiXCR, with one record for every CDR3 protein. The repertoire holds 180,000 or so distinct CDR3 sequences, 35% to 50% seen once, with about 2.9% in the top ten. Germline lookup yields CDR1 MNHNS and CDR2 SASEGT. J was trimmed by 3 bases and V by 5 bases; bases with no gene match: 7. The CDR3 spans 15 residues. Study outcomes and limitations: For CD8+ Simpson's diversity, patients and controls showed no significant difference. Patients and controls had in common 25 to 35 CD8+ CDR3 sequences.

This sequence joins TRBV6-1 and TRBJ2-7; 10 nucleotides line up with TRBD2. The source material was sorted CD4+, CD8+, or CD8+CD57+ T cells (not recorded which) from PBMCs. This receptor was identified in a human donor in good health. CDR3 sequence reads: CASSPGTSAFYEQYS. DNA of the CDR3: TGTGCCAGCAGTCCCGGGACTAGCGCTTTCTACGAGCAGTACTCC.